The 25 T cell receptor beta chains reported below all come from one sample, sequenced in a study of cytomegalovirus exposure and HLA in healthy donors. Vbeta (60) and Jbeta (13) primers were used in the PCR. Clones were read by immunoSEQ multiplex PCR, and TCRdb kept only the in-frame ones, dropping some. The table includes 130,000 to 150,000 clones, 65% to 85% detected once. Specimen: PBMCs. The receptors were gathered from a woman in her 40s in good health and CMV-seropositive.

The count of this clone is one. The V and J genes are TRBV7-2 and TRBJ2-5; 12 positions match TRBD2. Trimming cost V 1 base and J 5 bases; bases outside gene matches: 2. The CDR3 has 15 amino acids. Germline V gene lookup returns CDR1 SGHTA and CDR2 FQGNSA. The CDR3 DNA sequence: TGTGCCAGCAGCTTAGAAGGGACTAGCGGGGAGACCCAGTACTTC. Translated, it gives CASSLEGTSGETQYF.

This clone was detected once. This chain connects TRBV7-9 to TRBJ1-5, with D hard to call. Trimming removed 5 bases at V and 2 bases at J, with 19 bases between. Per the germline V gene, CDR1 is SEHNR and CDR2 is FQNEAQ (reference sequence). The CDR3 covers 17 residues. CDR3 amino acids: CASSPGEVGLGNQPQHF. The DNA of the CDR3 is TGTGCCAGCAGCCCCGGGGAAGTAGGGCTTGGCAATCAGCCCCAGCATTTT.

The rearrangement uses TRBV28 and TRBJ1-2, with D tentatively TRBD1 (6 bases). The CDR3 sequence is 12 residues long. Per germline, CDR1 MDHEN and CDR2 SYDVKM. The CDR3 DNA reads TGTGTCGCGCTGGGAGGGGGTGATGGCTACACCTTC. Its translation is CVALGGGDGYTF.

The J gene is TRBJ1-4, the V gene TRBV5-5; D is possibly TRBD1 (5 bases). Germline CDR1 and CDR2: SGHKS and YYEKEE (reference sequence). Trimming shortened V by 2 bases and J by 3 bases, and 11 bases separated the two germline ends. The CDR3 totals 15 residues. The DNA for the CDR3 is TGTGCCAGCAGCTTTGAAGGGGTACCTAATGAAAAACTGTTTTTT. It encodes CASSFEGVPNEKLFF.

This chain uses TRBV28 with TRBJ1-2; D is unclear. V dropped 7 bases and J dropped 2 bases, with 14 bases sitting between them. CDR1 is MDHEN, CDR2 SYDVKM, per germline. The CDR3 runs to 14 residues. CDR3 coding DNA: TGTGCCAGCACCCGAGGAGAGGGAAACTATGGCTACACCTTC. Translating it yields CASTRGEGNYGYTF.

The chain has TRBV15 and TRBJ1-5; 7 nucleotides match TRBD1. The V gene end was trimmed by 0 bases and the J gene end by 7 bases; junction bases not matched to a gene: 6. The CDR3 spans 15 residues. The germline CDR1 and CDR2 sequences are LNHNV and YYDKDF (reference sequence). CDR3 DNA sequence: TGTGCCACCAGCAGAGAAGGGACAGAAGAGCAGCCCCAGCATTTT. This sequence encodes CATSREGTEEQPQHF. Using reference TRBV15 and TRBJ1-5 for the parts outside the CDR3, the full variable domain is DAMVIQNPRYQVTQFGKPVTLSCSQTLNHNVMYWYQQKSSQAPKLLFHYYDKDFNNEADTPDNFQSRRPNTSFCFLDIRSPGLGDTAMYLCATSREGTEEQPQHFGDGTRLSIL.

The chain employs TRBV6-1 and TRBJ2-5; 9 positions agree with TRBD1. The CDR3 spans 13 residues. Trimming at V came to 6 bases and at J to 3 bases, leaving 2 bases not matched to a gene. Germline V CDR1 and CDR2: MNHNS, SASEGT. The CDR3: CASRRTGEETQYF. For the CDR3, the DNA is TGTGCCAGCAGGAGGACAGGGGAAGAGACCCAGTACTTC.

This chain connects TRBV7-9 to TRBJ1-2; no reliable D call. V dropped 1 base and J dropped 4 bases, with 7 bases sitting between them. Germline-derived CDR1 and CDR2 are SEHNR and FQNEAQ (reference sequence). This CDR3 region has 13 residues. The CDR3 sequence: CASSLGTPYGYTF. The CDR3 nucleotides are TGTGCCAGCAGCTTAGGTACACCCTATGGCTACACCTTC.

V usage is TRBV6-1 and J usage is TRBJ1-5; unclear D gene. The germline CDR1 and CDR2 sequences are MNHNS and SASEGT. This CDR3 contains 13 residues. Trimming shortened V by 2 bases and J by 1 base, and 3 bases separated the two germline ends. CDR3 sequence (DNA): TGTGCCAGCAGTGAAATAAGCAATCAGCCCCAGCATTTT. Residues: CASSEISNQPQHF.

The chain is built from TRBV25-1 and TRBJ1-1; a possible D gene is TRBD1 (5 bases). Trimming took off 1 base at V and 3 bases at J, with 9 bases between the two ends. This CDR3 is built from 14 residues. Germline V gives CDR1 MGHDK, CDR2 SYGVNS. This CDR3 is CASSESGGYTEAFF. The CDR3 DNA follows: TGTGCCAGCAGTGAATCGGGGGGATACACTGAAGCTTTCTTT.

V usage is TRBV6-1 and J usage is TRBJ1-2, with a weak D call TRBD1 (6 bases). In germline, CDR1 is MNHNS, CDR2 SASEGT. V lost 6 bases to trimming and J lost 7 bases, with 15 bases between them. The CDR3 is made up of 13 amino acids. CDR3 DNA: TGTGCCAGCAGCGGAACAGGGCCCCGTGGCTACACCTTC. Amino acids: CASSGTGPRGYTF.

V and J are TRBV10-3 and TRBJ2-5; the D gene is possibly TRBD1 (6 bases). The DNA matches TRBJ2-7 better at its end, which makes the J call doubtful. This CDR3 spans 17 amino acids. Germline values: CDR1 ENHRY, CDR2 SYGVKD. The CDR3 bases are TGTGCCATCAGTGAGTCGATGGGGGCGGGCCTCATCTACGAGCAGTACTTC. This gives the protein CAISESMGAGLIYEQYF.

This chain uses TRBV18 with TRBJ1-3; TRBD1 matches at 8 bases. CDR1 and CDR2 from the germline V gene are KGHSH and LQKENI. With V trimmed by 3 bases and J by 8 bases, 12 bases remained unmatched. The CDR3 runs to 16 residues. Here the CDR3 DNA reads TGTGCCAGCTCACCCAGCCGGGACAGGTCCAGTCACACCATATATTTT. Its translation: CASSPSRDRSSHTIYF.

The chain couples TRBV5-4 to TRBJ2-5; 11 bases fit TRBD1. The end of the DNA is better explained by TRBJ2-7, so the J call may be wrong. Germline CDR1 and CDR2: SGHNT and YYREEE (reference sequence). The CDR3 contains 15 residues. The CDR3 coding sequence is TGTGCCAGCAGCTGGGGGACAGGGGGGACGAACGAGCAGTACTTC. As protein: CASSWGTGGTNEQYF.

V usage is TRBV10-1 and J usage is TRBJ1-1; 7 nucleotides agree with TRBD1. Germline CDR1 is WNHNN and CDR2 is SYGVQD (reference sequence). The CDR3 loop spans 14 amino acids. V trimming: 6 bases; J trimming: 3 bases; junction bases outside the gene matches: 7. DNA of the CDR3: TGCGCCAGCAGAAAGACAGGGTCGGACACTGAAGCTTTCTTT. It is translated as CASRKTGSDTEAFF.

To note about this clone: Other DNA variants within this sample encode the same CDR3. V is TRBV28 and J is TRBJ1-6; perhaps TRBD1 as D (5 bases). The CDR3 length is 15 residues. The V end lost 3 bases, the J end lost 2 bases, and 8 bases lay between the germline ends. The V gene's germline CDR1 is MDHEN and CDR2 SYDVKM. The CDR3 here is CASSLGQTYNSPLHF. DNA of the CDR3: TGTGCCAGCAGTTTGGGGCAGACCTATAATTCACCCCTCCACTTT.

The J gene is TRBJ1-2, the V gene TRBV4-2; TRBD1 matches at 7 bases. The V gene's germline CDR1 is LGHNA and CDR2 YNFKEQ. There are 15 residues in the CDR3. Trimming removed 0 bases from V and 7 bases from J; junction bases left unmatched: 8. For the CDR3, the DNA is TGTGCCAGCAGCCAAGAACGACAGGGATCTTCTGGCTACACCTTC. Residues: CASSQERQGSSGYTF.

This clone was seen just once. The rearrangement uses TRBV5-1 and TRBJ2-3; D is perhaps TRBD1 (6 bases). Germline V gene sequence: CDR1 SGHRS, CDR2 YFSETQ. The CDR3 contains 15 residues. V was shortened by 5 bases and J by 4 bases, with 17 bases between the two germline ends. The CDR3 sequence: CASSLNRERADTQYF. DNA of the CDR3: TGCGCCAGCAGTCTGAACAGGGAAAGGGCAGATACGCAGTATTTT.

The chain couples TRBV11-1 to TRBJ1-3, with 7 bases identical to TRBD1. Losses at the gene ends were 5 bases for V and 2 bases for J; bases not matched to a gene: 6. Germline-derived CDR1 and CDR2 are SGHAT and FQDESV (reference sequence). The CDR3 extends over 15 amino acids. CDR3 sequence (DNA): TGTGCCAGCAGCCCTGGACAGGTGACTGGAAACACCATATATTTT. Its translation: CASSPGQVTGNTIYF.

With regard to this clone: The junction does not match germline at one end; this may be a read error. The chain combines TRBV10-3 with TRBJ1-1, with a possible D match to TRBD1 (5 bases). The CDR3 extends over 12 amino acids. CDR1 and CDR2 from the germline V gene are ENHRY and SYGVKD. DNA for the CDR3: TGTGCCACCGCGAGGGGAGGGACTGAAGCTTCCTTT. Protein product: CATARGGTEASF.

V gene TRBV10-3 combines with J gene TRBJ2-2; TRBD2 might be the D (7 bases). Germline CDR1 reads ENHRY; CDR2 reads SYGVKD. Trimming stripped 3 bases from V and 1 base from J, with 12 bases between. This CDR3 has 16 residues. Written as DNA, the CDR3 is TGTGCCATCAGTGAAATGGGGGGGCAGAACACCGGGGAGCTGTTTTTT. Translating it yields CAISEMGGQNTGELFF.

This chain joins TRBV30 and TRBJ2-5; the D is unclear. Germline loops: CDR1 GTSNPN, CDR2 SVGIG (reference sequence). CDR3 length: 14 residues. V lost 0 bases and J lost 0, with 8 bases in between. The CDR3 region has the DNA TGTGCCTGGAGTGTATTCAGGAACCAAGAGACCCAGTACTTC. As protein: CAWSVFRNQETQYF.

The sample holds a few counts of this clone. This chain joins TRBV5-4 and TRBJ1-2, with 9 nucleotides matching TRBD1. In germline, CDR1 is SGHNT, CDR2 YYREEE (reference sequence). There are 18 residues in the CDR3. Losses at the gene ends were 3 bases for V and 8 bases for J; bases not matched to a gene: 20. The CDR3 region has the DNA TGTGCCAGCAGCTCCCAAGGGGCAGACAGGGGGAGTTCGGGAGGCTACACCTTC. Encoded protein: CASSSQGADRGSSGGYTF.

This clone was recorded once. The chain joins TRBV7-9 to TRBJ2-1; 9 bases map to TRBD2. Germline assignment: CDR1 SEHNR and CDR2 FQNEAQ (reference sequence). With 6 bases clipped from V and 12 bases from J, the junction kept 9 bases outside the gene matches. The CDR3 has 13 amino acids. The DNA of the CDR3 is TGTGCCAGCAGTGGCGGGGGGGCGAGTGGGCAGTTCTTC. Encoded protein: CASSGGGASGQFF. Together with reference TRBV7-9 and TRBJ2-1, the CDR3 gives the full variable domain: DTGVSQNPRHKITKRGQNVTFRCDPISEHNRLYWYRQTLGQGPEFLTYFQNEAQLEKSRLLSDRFSAERPKGSFSTLEIQRTEQGDSAMYLCASSGGGASGQFFGPGTRLTVL.

The chain recombines TRBV18 with TRBJ2-1; no clear D gene. Germline CDR1 and CDR2: KGHSH and LQKENI. The CDR3 consists of 13 residues. V gave up 7 bases and J gave up 2 bases, with 9 bases separating them. CDR3 nucleotide sequence: TGTGCCAGCTGGTCAGACACCTACAATGAGCAGTTCTTC. Translating it yields CASWSDTYNEQFF.